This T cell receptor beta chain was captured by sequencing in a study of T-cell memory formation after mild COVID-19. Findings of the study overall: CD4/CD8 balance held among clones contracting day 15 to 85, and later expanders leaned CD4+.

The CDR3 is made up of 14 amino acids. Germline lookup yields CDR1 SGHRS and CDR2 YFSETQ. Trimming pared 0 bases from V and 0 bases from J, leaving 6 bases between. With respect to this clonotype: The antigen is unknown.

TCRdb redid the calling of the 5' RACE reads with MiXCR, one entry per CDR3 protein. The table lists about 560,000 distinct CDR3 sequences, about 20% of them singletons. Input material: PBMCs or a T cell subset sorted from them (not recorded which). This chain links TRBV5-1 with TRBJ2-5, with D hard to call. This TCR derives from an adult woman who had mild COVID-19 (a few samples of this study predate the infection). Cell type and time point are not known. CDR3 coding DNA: TGCGCCAGCAGCTTGGCACAAAACCAAGAGACCCAGTACTTC. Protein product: CASSLAQNQETQYF.